The sequence of this T cell receptor (beta chain) was determined in a study of CD8 T cells in ankylosing spondylitis. Regarding the study as a whole: Previously reported in reactive arthritis synovial fluid and blood were some of the motif variants. It was reported that disease-linked clones were significantly enriched in matched ankylosing spondylitis synovial fluid. A TCR beta motif of several highly homologous variants appeared characteristic of ankylosing spondylitis blood.

A few counts support this clonotype. Its antigen is not known. CDR3 length: 14 residues. CDR1 is SQVTM, CDR2 ANQGSEA, per germline. With 5 bases clipped from V and 1 base from J, the junction kept 3 bases outside the gene matches. Quantitative 5'-RACE with molecular barcodes was used to make the TCR beta libraries. TCRdb processed the 5' RACE reads anew with MiXCR; each CDR3 protein has one entry. The profile shows under 450,000 distinct CDR3 sequences, roughly a sixth of them singletons. Material for sequencing was blood, either unsorted or a sorted T cell fraction (not recorded which). V is TRBV29-1 and J is TRBJ2-1; 9 positions agree with TRBD1. The sequence came from a male donor with ankylosing spondylitis. The CDR3 region has the DNA TGCAGCGTTAGGACAGGGGCATCCTACAATGAGCAGTTCTTC. Encoded protein: CSVRTGASYNEQFF.